The rows below give T cell receptor beta chains drawn from one sample of a study of blood T cell repertoires in COVID-19. The protocol was immunoSEQ multiplex PCR, while the TCRdb copy is restricted to in-frame clones and leaves out a portion. The table records over 150,000 clones, more than 80% of them present only once. Sequencing was carried out using peripheral blood. These receptor sequences come from a human donor in a cohort sampled during active COVID-19. CDR3s include the opening cysteine and the closing phenylalanine or tryptophan. D genes are given only for firm matches. Rows may omit the clone size; those that give it use once, few, many or a size class.

abundance	d_gene	v_gene	j_gene	CDR3aa	CDR3nt
.	TRBD1	TRBV20-1	TRBJ1-1	CSAIDRGSMNTEAFF	TGCAGTGCTATTGACAGGGGTTCCATGAACACTGAAGCTTTCTTT
.	TRBD2	TRBV6-5	TRBJ2-1	CASSIYVGGSDEQFF	TGTGCCAGCAGCATCTACGTCGGGGGGTCCGATGAGCAGTTCTTC
.	.	TRBV7-9	TRBJ2-1	CASPDTRGEQFF	TGTGCCAGCCCAGACACACGGGGTGAGCAGTTCTTC
.	.	TRBV10-3	TRBJ2-7	CAISESSGNNGEQYF	TGTGCCATCAGTGAGTCGTCAGGGAATAATGGCGAGCAGTACTTC
.	TRBD1	TRBV5-1	TRBJ1-5	CASSLGQGTNQPQHF	TGCGCCAGCAGCTTGGGACAGGGAACCAATCAGCCCCAGCATTTT
few	.	TRBV9	TRBJ1-1	CASSLGRNSMNTEAFF	TGTGCCAGCAGCTTAGGCAGGAACTCCATGAACACTGAAGCTTTCTTT
.	.	TRBV6-6	TRBJ2-7	CASSYSPGVSYEQYF	TGTGCCAGCAGTTACTCCCCAGGGGTTTCCTACGAGCAGTACTTC
.	.	TRBV30	TRBJ1-5	CAWSKGTLTNQPQHF	TGTGCCTGGAGTAAGGGGACATTGACTAATCAGCCCCAGCATTTT
few	.	TRBV30	TRBJ1-2	CAWSRPGPSNYGYTF	TGTGCCTGGAGTCGACCGGGTCCTTCTAACTATGGCTACACCTTC
.	.	TRBV6-1	TRBJ1-1	CASSDGGRLGEAFF	TGTGCCAGCAGTGATGGAGGGCGACTGGGTGAAGCTTTCTTT
.	.	TRBV6-5	TRBJ2-5	CASERGSSQETQYF	TGTGCCAGTGAGAGAGGGTCGAGTCAGGAGACCCAGTACTTC
.	TRBD1	TRBV11-3	TRBJ1-4	CASRPDRGSEKLFF	TGTGCCAGCAGACCCGACAGGGGGAGCGAAAAACTGTTTTTT
.	.	TRBV5-1	TRBJ1-6	CASRQNWNSPLHF	TGCGCCAGCCGCCAGAATTGGAATTCACCCCTCCACTTT
.	.	TRBV7-8	TRBJ1-3	CASSYQAMRQASGNTIYF	TGTGCCAGCAGCTATCAGGCCATGCGACAGGCCTCTGGAAACACCATATATTTT
.	TRBD1	TRBV13	TRBJ2-7	CASSLGIGGRNEQYF	TGTGCCAGCAGCTTAGGCATAGGGGGCAGGAACGAGCAGTACTTC
.	.	TRBV11-2	TRBJ2-7	CASSSLYEQYF	TGTGCCAGCAGCTCACTCTACGAGCAGTACTTC
once	TRBD1	TRBV7-3	TRBJ2-3	CASSPGTATDTQYF	TGTGCCAGCAGCCCCGGGACAGCCACAGATACGCAGTATTTT
.	.	TRBV27	TRBJ1-5	CASSPTGGNQPQHF	TGTGCCAGCAGTCCGACAGGCGGAAATCAGCCCCAGCATTTT
.	TRBD1	TRBV14	TRBJ1-5	CASSRDRGDNQPQHF	TGTGCCAGCAGCCGGGACAGGGGGGACAATCAGCCCCAGCATTTT
.	.	TRBV7-6	TRBJ2-7	CASSLGAGPLYEQYF	TGTGCCAGCAGCTTAGGGGCAGGTCCCCTCTACGAGCAGTACTTC
.	.	TRBV4-2	TRBJ2-3	CASSQDPSWDTQYF	TGTGCCAGCAGCCAAGATCCTAGCTGGGATACGCAGTATTTT
.	TRBD2	TRBV18	TRBJ2-2	CASSPRPGRDTGELFF	TGTGCCAGCTCACCACGTCCAGGGAGGGACACCGGGGAGCTGTTTTTT